The entry below gives a single T cell receptor (beta chain) sequence along with its context. This sample is part of a study of shared clonotypes between healthy human individuals. The CDR3 extends over 14 amino acids. Trimming took off 0 bases at V and 8 bases at J, with 10 bases between the two ends. Germline V gene lookup returns CDR1 SGHTA and CDR2 FQGNSA. Using immunoSEQ multiplex PCR, the repertoire was profiled, and TCRdb retains in-frame clones only, with some absent. Of roughly 2.5 million clones in the sample, approximately 92% were seen once. The clonotype was recovered from a man aged 18 to 30 in good health. The sample consisted of naive CD4+ T cells sorted from blood. As for subset: CD45RA+ positively selected. The rearrangement links TRBV7-2 to TRBJ2-2; the D gene is possibly TRBD2 (5 bases). The CDR3 region is CASSLARVAGELFF. CDR3 in DNA: TGTGCCAGCAGCTTAGCGAGGGTGGCAGGGGAGCTGTTTTTT.